This T cell receptor beta chain comes out of a study of glioma-infiltrating T cells after dendritic cell vaccination. About the study: Patients received autologous tumor lysate-pulsed dendritic cell vaccination between about 2002 and 2013. At biweekly intervals, patients got three intradermal dendritic cell vaccine injections.

The length of the CDR3 is 19 residues. The germline V gene has CDR1 SGHVS and CDR2 FNYEAQ. Germline trimming cut 6 bases from V and 0 bases from J; bases unmatched to any gene: 11. Patients had residual fresh-frozen tumor tissue and more than two years of survival data. All glioblastoma patients lacked an isocitrate dehydrogenase mutation. Method: immunoSEQ multiplex PCR; TCRdb's copy keeps in-frame clones and lacks some. Among roughly 41,000 clones listed, just under 85% were seen once. The receptor was derived from a human donor with glioblastoma. This chain connects TRBV7-6 to TRBJ2-1; 13 bases line up with TRBD2. The source material was blood, sampled before dendritic cell vaccination. The CDR3: CASSSQGLAGTSSYNEQFF. In DNA form, the CDR3 reads TGTGCCAGCAGTTCGCAGGGACTAGCGGGGACGAGCTCCTACAATGAGCAGTTCTTC.